This T cell receptor beta chain was captured by sequencing in a study of T cell repertoires in cytomegalovirus infection. Looking at the study overall: The public TCR beta signatures pointed to both CMV infection and matching HLA type.

The germline V and J ends were trimmed by 3 bases and 4 bases, with 7 bases remaining between them. The CDR3 runs to 12 residues. CDR1 SQVTM and CDR2 ANQGSEA come from the germline V gene. Study-level results: People with CMV and the relevant HLA were identified by cumulative public TCR beta family frequency. HLA-C-restricted TCR beta clonotypes specific for CMV led the ex vivo response.

This clonotype was detected only a few times. As yet, its antigen is unknown. TCRdb reprocessed the reads with MiXCR, giving one entry per CDR3 protein. The sample gives roughly 250,000 distinct CDR3 sequences, about 12% of which show up once; approximately 1.8% is in the top ten. The chain recombines TRBV29-1 with TRBJ2-1; D gene ambiguous. The TCR was taken from a human donor in good health (CMV status not recorded). Some clones in this sample may be carry-over from other donors' samples. Material: PBMCs. The CDR3 sequence: CSVENSYNEQFF. The CDR3 DNA sequence: TGCAGCGTTGAGAACAGTTACAATGAGCAGTTCTTC.